The 6 T cell receptor beta chains presented below share a single source sample, sequenced in a study of blood T cell repertoires in COVID-19. Generated by immunoSEQ multiplex PCR, the TCRdb table keeps only in-frame clones and is missing some. The table shows roughly 150,000 clones, with 83% occurring only once. Sequenced: peripheral blood. The source is an elderly woman with acute or convalescent COVID-19.

Here the CDR3 reads CASSIGLAGGSWANVLTF. For the CDR3, the DNA is TGTGCCAGTAGTATAGGACTAGCGGGAGGTTCCTGGGCCAACGTCCTGACTTTC. The rearrangement uses TRBV19 and TRBJ2-6; 13 bases are a match to TRBD2. Germline V gene sequence: CDR1 LNHDA, CDR2 SQIVND (reference sequence). The CDR3 contains 18 residues. V lost 1 base, J lost 5 bases, and 5 bases stayed unmatched.

This clone has more than one count but fewer than ten. The chain is built from TRBV14 and TRBJ2-7; the D gene is possibly TRBD1 (6 bases). The CDR3 covers 14 residues. CDR1 and CDR2 from the germline V gene are SGHDN and FVKESK. V shed 3 bases and J shed 6 bases, with 15 bases lying between them. CDR3 loop: CASSQTIQGSEQYF. CDR3 in DNA: TGTGCCAGCAGCCAGACAATACAGGGATCCGAGCAGTACTTC. Drawing the rest from reference TRBV14 and TRBJ2-7, the complete variable domain is EAGVTQFPSHSVIEKGQTVTLRCDPISGHDNLYWYRRVMGKEIKFLLHFVKESKQDESGMPNNRFLAERTGGTYSTLKVQPAELEDSGVYFCASSQTIQGSEQYFGPGTRLTVT.

V and J are TRBV19 and TRBJ1-1; perhaps TRBD1 as D (5 bases). Germline-derived CDR1 and CDR2 are LNHDA and SQIVND (reference sequence). V shed 3 bases and J shed 3 bases, with 8 bases lying between them. CDR3 length: 13 amino acids. The CDR3 sequence is CASSMVGDTEAFF. The CDR3 DNA reads TGTGCCAGTAGTATGGTAGGGGACACTGAAGCTTTCTTT.

The chain employs TRBV5-8 and TRBJ2-1; 9 nucleotides align to TRBD1. The CDR3 is 16 amino acids. Germline CDR1 is SGHTS and CDR2 is YDEGEE. After removal of 4 bases from V and 3 bases from J, the junction contained 8 bases not matched to a gene. The CDR3 DNA follows: TGTGCCAGCAGCCCGTACAGGGGGCGTATCTACAATGAGCAGTTCTTC. It encodes CASSPYRGRIYNEQFF.

V is TRBV18 and J is TRBJ1-5; a weak D match, TRBD1 (6 bases). This CDR3 spans 15 amino acids. CDR1 is KGHSH, CDR2 LQKENI, per germline. Trimming pared 6 bases from V and 7 bases from J, leaving 19 bases between. The CDR3 bases are TGTGCCAGCTCGCCTACGAATCAGGGGTGGCAGCCCCAGCATTTT. Protein sequence: CASSPTNQGWQPQHF.

The chain links TRBV11-3 to TRBJ1-3; a weak D match, TRBD1 (6 bases). This CDR3 spans 17 amino acids. Trimming cost V 3 bases and J 4 bases, with 19 bases left between them. Germline CDR1 and CDR2: SGHNT and YENEEA. The CDR3 DNA reads TGTGCCAGCAGCTTGGGGAATCAGGGGCTAAGAGGAAACACCATATATTTT. Amino acids: CASSLGNQGLRGNTIYF.